At least ten counts were recorded for the clone carrying this T cell receptor beta chain. Its matching antigen is unknown. iRepertoire HTBI primers and Arm-PCR of CDR3 regions built TCR beta libraries. MiXCR, applied by TCRdb to the multiplex PCR reads, yields one record per CDR3 protein. The sample holds a few hundred thousand distinct CDR3 sequences, 15% to 20% seen once. Germline V gene data show CDR1 as SQVTM and CDR2 as ANQGSEA. The V and J ends lost 6 bases and 5 bases respectively, with 17 bases between them. The CDR3 runs to 13 residues. This specimen comes from a study of regulatory T cells in long-lasting Graves disease. General observations from the study: The study found persistent patients shared more public clonotypes (fewer than 3,000) than new patients (around 1,000).

Time point defined: newly diagnosed GD, antithyroid drugs for less than 3 months. The TCR library was prepared using RNA isolated from PBMCs. The same data also contributed to another study, on T cells in Graves' hyperthyroidism and ophthalmopathy. As that study records: For Graves' hyperthyroidism to be stable, ophthalmopathy could not progress within 18 months. Carried out on the TCR CDR3, a first-round RT-PCR used the HTBI primer set.

The chain links TRBV29-1 to TRBJ2-7; perhaps TRBD1 as D (6 bases). The TCR originated in a woman aged 18-29 years with Graves disease. The sequencing used peripheral blood mononuclear cells (PBMCs), collected at new diagnosis, from a patient treated with antithyroid drugs. The CDR3 nucleotides are TGCAGCGTCACGACAGGCCCGGGGAACGAGCAGTACTTC. This gives the protein CSVTTGPGNEQYF.